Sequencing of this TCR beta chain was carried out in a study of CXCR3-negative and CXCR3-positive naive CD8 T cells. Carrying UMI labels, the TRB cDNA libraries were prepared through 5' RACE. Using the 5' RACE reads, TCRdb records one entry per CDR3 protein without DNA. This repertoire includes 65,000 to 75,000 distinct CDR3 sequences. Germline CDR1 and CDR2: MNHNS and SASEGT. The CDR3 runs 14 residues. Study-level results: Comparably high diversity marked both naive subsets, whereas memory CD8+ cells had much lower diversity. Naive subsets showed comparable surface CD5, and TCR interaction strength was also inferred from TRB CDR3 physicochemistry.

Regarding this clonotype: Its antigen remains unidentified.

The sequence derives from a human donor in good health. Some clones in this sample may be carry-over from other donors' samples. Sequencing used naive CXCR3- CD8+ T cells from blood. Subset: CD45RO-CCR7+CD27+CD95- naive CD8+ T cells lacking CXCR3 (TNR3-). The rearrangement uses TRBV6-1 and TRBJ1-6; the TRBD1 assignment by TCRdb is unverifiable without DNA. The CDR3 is CASSPGTPSSPLHF.